Each of the 30 T cell receptor beta chains below was sequenced from the same sample in a study of blood T cell repertoires in COVID-19. Measured with immunoSEQ multiplex PCR; TCRdb has only the in-frame clones, and not every one. The table records some 200,000 clones, about nine tenths of them present only once. The sequenced material came from PBMCs or T cells enriched from blood (not recorded which). These receptors originate from a woman aged 18-30 years who had recovered from COVID-19.

The rearrangement links TRBV29-1 to TRBJ2-2; 13 bases agree with TRBD2. V was clipped by 7 bases and J by 6 bases; unmatched bases: 11. The CDR3 covers 16 residues. CDR1 is SQVTM, CDR2 ANQGSEA, per germline. The CDR3 loop reads CSAEKRLAGGPGELFF. The CDR3 nucleotides read TGCAGCGCAGAGAAAAGACTAGCGGGAGGCCCCGGGGAGCTGTTTTTT.

The V gene is TRBV27, the J gene TRBJ2-7; D may be TRBD2 (5 bases). This CDR3 comprises 13 residues. V gave up 4 bases and J gave up 7 bases, with 14 bases separating them. CDR1 and CDR2 from the germline V gene are MNHEY and SMNVEV (reference sequence). The CDR3: CASSSGLAREQYF. The CDR3 region has the DNA TGTGCCAGCAGTTCCGGCCTAGCTCGGGAGCAGTACTTC.

The rearrangement links TRBV7-6 to TRBJ2-3, with D maybe TRBD1 (5 bases). This CDR3 is 15 amino acids long. The V gene's germline CDR1 is SGHVS and CDR2 FNYEAQ. The V end lost 2 bases, the J end lost 3 bases, and 12 bases lay between the germline ends. The CDR3 nucleotides are TGTGCCAGCAGCTTAACGGCAGGGAAAACAGATACGCAGTATTTT. Amino acids: CASSLTAGKTDTQYF.

The chain has TRBV7-3 and TRBJ2-7; D is unresolved. The CDR3 runs 15 residues. The ends were cut back, 5 bases at V and 0 bases at J, with 14 bases in the middle. Germline CDR1 SGHTA, CDR2 FQGTGA. The CDR3 DNA reads TGTGCCAGCAGCGATGGAGCTTCAAGCTCCTACGAGCAGTACTTC. Residues: CASSDGASSSYEQYF.

The rearrangement joins TRBV15 to TRBJ2-3; D uncertain. The germline V gene has CDR1 LNHNV and CDR2 YYDKDF (reference sequence). The CDR3 loop spans 15 amino acids. The V end was cut by 2 bases, the J end by 1 base, with 10 bases between. The CDR3 spells CATSRPPNCTDTQYF. CDR3 coding DNA: TGTGCCACCAGCAGACCTCCGAACTGCACAGATACGCAGTATTTT.

V and J are TRBV4-3 and TRBJ2-5; 9 bases are a match to TRBD1. The CDR3 has 17 amino acids. The V gene end was trimmed by 1 base and the J gene end by 6 bases; junction bases not matched to a gene: 12. CDR1 is LGHNA, CDR2 YSLEER, per germline. For the CDR3, the DNA is TGCGCCAGCAGCCAAGGGGGGGACAGGGCCCTAGAGAAGACCCAGTACTTC. Its translation is CASSQGGDRALEKTQYF.

CDR3 DNA: TGTGCCAGCAGCCAAGGACAGGATAGGACCTTC. Amino acids: CASSQGQDRTF. The chain is built from TRBV12-3 or TRBV12-4 and TRBJ1-2, with 7 bases that match TRBD1. The CDR3 sequence is 11 residues long. J lost 14 bases, V lost 6 bases, and 9 bases had no gene match.

This chain uses TRBV6-2 or TRBV6-3 with TRBJ2-2; 8 positions match TRBD1. Germline lookup yields CDR1 MNHEY and CDR2 SVGEGT. The junction had 2 bases not matched to a gene; V was cut back by 2 bases and J by 0 bases. This CDR3 is built from 16 residues. CDR3 loop: CASSYLTGANTGELFF. The CDR3 nucleotides read TGTGCCAGCAGTTACCTGACAGGGGCGAACACCGGGGAGCTGTTTTTT.

The gene calls are TRBV10-3 and TRBJ1-4; D is unclear. Trimming took 10 bases from V and 7 from J, leaving 13 bases between them. This CDR3 contains 12 residues. Per germline, CDR1 ENHRY and CDR2 SYGVKD. The CDR3 reads CATWAGGEKLFF. The CDR3 bases are TGTGCCACCTGGGCGGGCGGTGAAAAACTGTTTTTT.

The rearrangement uses TRBV9 and TRBJ2-7; 7 bases align to TRBD2. Germline V gene sequence: CDR1 SGDLS, CDR2 YYNGEE. Germline trimming cut 4 bases from V and 7 bases from J; bases unmatched to any gene: 11. The CDR3 is 14 amino acids. CDR3 DNA sequence: TGTGCCAGCAGCACATACTTGGCGGGGGATGAGCAGTACTTC. The encoded protein is CASSTYLAGDEQYF.

This chain uses TRBV5-1 with TRBJ1-6, with D possibly being TRBD1 (6 bases). Trimming took 3 bases from V and 7 from J, leaving 17 bases between them. CDR3 length equals 16 residues. Germline values: CDR1 SGHRS, CDR2 YFSETQ. Written as DNA, the CDR3 is TGCGCCAGCAGCTCCGAGGGGGAAGCAGGGAATTCACCCCTCCACTTT. Translating gives CASSSEGEAGNSPLHF.

The chain combines TRBV10-3 with TRBJ2-4, with 9 nucleotides matching TRBD1. This CDR3 contains 16 residues. V was clipped by 4 bases and J by 1 base; unmatched bases: 5. Germline V lookup: CDR1 ENHRY, CDR2 SYGVKD. CDR3 bases: TGTGCCATCAGTGCTAGACAGGGGGGGGCCAAAAACATTCAGTACTTC. Amino acid sequence: CAISARQGGAKNIQYF.

This clone has only a few counts. This chain joins TRBV7-6 and TRBJ2-7; tentative D call: TRBD2 (6 bases). The ends were cut back, 5 bases at V and 5 bases at J, with 22 bases in the middle. CDR1 is SGHVS, CDR2 FNYEAQ, per germline. This CDR3 comprises 16 residues. For the CDR3, the DNA is TGTGCCAGCAGCCTGAAGACGGCACTAGCTGGCAACGAGCAGTACTTC. It is translated as CASSLKTALAGNEQYF.

This clone is a singleton in its sample. The chain recombines TRBV7-2 with TRBJ2-5, with 9 bases fitting TRBD1. CDR3 length: 16 residues. The junction had 11 bases not matched to a gene; V was cut back by 5 bases and J by 4 bases. Germline CDR1 is SGHTA and CDR2 is FQGNSA. CDR3 loop: CASSLGTGIVGETQYF. The CDR3 DNA reads as TGTGCCAGCAGCCTCGGGACAGGGATAGTGGGAGAGACCCAGTACTTC. Together with reference TRBV7-2 and TRBJ2-5, the CDR3 gives the full variable domain: GAGVSQSPSNKVTEKGKDVELRCDPISGHTALYWYRQSLGQGLEFLIYFQGNSAPDKSGLPSDRFSAERTGGSVSTLTIQRTQQEDSAVYLCASSLGTGIVGETQYFGPGTRLLVL.

The chain employs TRBV19 and TRBJ1-1; TRBD1 matches 8 bases. Germline lookup yields CDR1 LNHDA and CDR2 SQIVND (reference sequence). The CDR3 loop spans 12 amino acids. V lost 5 bases, J lost 6 bases, and 2 bases stayed unmatched. CDR3: CASSQDRAEAFF. CDR3 DNA sequence: TGTGCCAGTAGTCAGGACAGGGCTGAAGCTTTCTTT.

V usage is TRBV27 and J usage is TRBJ1-5; D perhaps matches TRBD1 (6 bases). The CDR3 consists of 13 residues. Germline loops: CDR1 MNHEY, CDR2 SMNVEV (reference sequence). V dropped 6 bases and J dropped 7 bases, with 13 bases sitting between them. CDR3 protein: CASSPRGGQPQHF. The DNA of the CDR3 is TGTGCCAGCAGCCCGAGGGGGGGGCAGCCCCAGCATTTT.

This chain uses TRBV7-9 with TRBJ2-1; tentative D call: TRBD2 (6 bases). This CDR3 comprises 14 residues. Looked up from germline, CDR1 is SEHNR and CDR2 is FQNEAQ (reference sequence). Trimming took 1 base from V and 7 from J, leaving 11 bases between them. The CDR3 loop reads CASSLVLGRNEQFF. The CDR3 bases are TGTGCCAGCAGCTTAGTTCTGGGGAGGAATGAGCAGTTCTTC.

The V gene is TRBV3-1 (or the pseudogene TRBV3-2), the J gene TRBJ1-6; D is ambiguous. V was trimmed by 3 bases and J by 6 bases, leaving 3 bases between them. The CDR3 contains 12 residues. Germline V lookup: CDR1 LGHDT, CDR2 YNNKEL (reference sequence). The CDR3 DNA reads TGTGCCAGCAGCCAGAGTAATTCACCCCTCCACTTT. Amino acids: CASSQSNSPLHF.

This rearrangement joins TRBV7-9 to TRBJ2-3, with 10 bases that match TRBD2. CDR3 size: 15 residues. Per the germline V gene, CDR1 is SEHNR and CDR2 is FQNEAQ (reference sequence). V gave up 0 bases and J gave up 6 bases; unmatched junction bases: 3. The CDR3 protein is CASSLAAGGSDTQYF. Here the CDR3 DNA reads TGTGCCAGCAGCTTAGCAGCGGGAGGGTCGGATACGCAGTATTTT. The entire variable domain, with the rest obtained from reference TRBV7-9 and TRBJ2-3, is as follows: DTGVSQNPRHKITKRGQNVTFRCDPISEHNRLYWYRQTLGQGPEFLTYFQNEAQLEKSRLLSDRFSAERPKGSFSTLEIQRTEQGDSAMYLCASSLAAGGSDTQYFGPGTRLTVL.

This clone was observed a single time. The rearrangement joins TRBV9 to TRBJ2-1; D unresolved. Germline V gene data show CDR1 as SGDLS and CDR2 as YYNGEE. The V and J ends lost 0 bases and 6 bases respectively, with 22 bases between them. The CDR3 extends over 18 amino acids. The CDR3 bases are TGTGCCAGCAGCGTAGCTACGAGTAGTTTCCGAGGCGGCAATGAGCAGTTCTTC. Translation: CASSVATSSFRGGNEQFF.

This chain joins TRBV2 and TRBJ2-3; D ambiguous. The V gene lost 3 bases and the J gene lost 3 bases, with 10 bases spanning the gap. The V gene's germline CDR1 is SNHLY and CDR2 FYNNEI. This CDR3 contains 14 residues. The DNA for the CDR3 is TGTGCCAGCAGTGAGGGCTCCCCTACAGATACGCAGTATTTT. It translates to CASSEGSPTDTQYF.

J is TRBJ2-1 and V is TRBV12-2; TRBD2, the table's D call, was not compared with the DNA. TRBV12-2 is termed a pseudogene. The CDR3 is made up of 17 amino acids. CDR3 protein: CASRPTNGEREGREQFF. The CDR3 coding sequence is TGTGCAAGTCGCCCGACCAACGGTGAGCGGGAGGGCCGTGAGCAGTTCTTC.

The chain has TRBV5-4 and TRBJ2-5; 7 bases are shared with TRBD2. The CDR3 contains 14 residues. The junction had 1 base not matched to a gene; V was cut back by 0 bases and J by 2 bases. Germline CDR1 reads SGHNT; CDR2 reads YYREEE (reference sequence). CDR3 nucleotides: TGTGCCAGCAGCTTGGGGACTAGACAAGAGACCCAGTACTTC. Amino acids: CASSLGTRQETQYF.

The chain couples TRBV30 to TRBJ2-3; D call uncertain. Trimming left V 2 bases short and J 5 bases short, with 5 bases between. This CDR3 has 11 amino acids. Germline CDR1 GTSNPN, CDR2 SVGIG (reference sequence). The CDR3 nucleotides read TGTGCCTGGAGTTTCGGAGATACGCAGTATTTT. It specifies CAWSFGDTQYF.

V and J are TRBV11-2 and TRBJ2-6; TRBD1 matches at 10 bases. The V gene end was trimmed by 4 bases and the J gene end by 0 bases; junction bases not matched to a gene: 3. Germline V gives CDR1 SGHAT, CDR2 FQNNGV. The CDR3 runs 17 residues. CDR3 in DNA: TGTGCCAGCAGCTGGGGACAGGGGATCTCTGGGGCCAACGTCCTGACTTTC. Translating it yields CASSWGQGISGANVLTF.

This clone was detected only once. The chain joins TRBV28 to TRBJ2-7, with D tentatively TRBD2 (6 bases). This CDR3 has 13 amino acids. V was shortened by 5 bases and J by 3 bases, with 11 bases between the two germline ends. CDR1 and CDR2 (germline): MDHEN, SYDVKM. CDR3 sequence reads: CASSMGLYYEQYF. CDR3 in DNA: TGTGCCAGCAGTATGGGACTTTACTACGAGCAGTACTTC.

V usage is TRBV12-3 or TRBV12-4 and J usage is TRBJ2-1, with D maybe TRBD1 (6 bases). This CDR3 has 13 residues. The V gene lost 6 bases and the J gene lost 4 bases, with 10 bases spanning the gap. The CDR3 spells CASREDSYNEQFF. The CDR3 region has the DNA TGTGCCAGCAGGGAGGACAGTTACAATGAGCAGTTCTTC.

The rearrangement uses TRBV28 and TRBJ1-5, with 9 nucleotides matching TRBD1. V gave up 7 bases and J gave up 1 base; unmatched junction bases: 8. CDR1 is MDHEN, CDR2 SYDVKM, per germline. The CDR3 spans 16 residues. The CDR3 nucleotides read TGTGCCAGCATCGCCGAGGGGACAGGGAGCAATCAGCCCCAGCATTTT. Protein product: CASIAEGTGSNQPQHF. Filled out from reference TRBV28 and TRBJ1-5, the complete variable domain reads DVKVTQSSRYLVKRTGEKVFLECVQDMDHENMFWYRQDPGLGLRLIYFSYDVKMKEKGDIPEGYSVSREKKERFSLILESASTNQTSMYLCASIAEGTGSNQPQHFGDGTRLSIL.

This chain joins TRBV7-2 and TRBJ2-1; 8 bases agree with TRBD2. J was trimmed by 4 bases and V by 1 base; bases with no gene match: 9. Germline loops: CDR1 SGHTA, CDR2 FQGNSA. The CDR3 totals 17 residues. The CDR3 sequence: CASSLVVVAGTYNEQFF. The CDR3 DNA reads as TGTGCCAGCAGCTTAGTTGTGGTAGCGGGGACTTACAATGAGCAGTTCTTC.

The chain couples TRBV5-1 to TRBJ2-1; D unclear. The germline V gene has CDR1 SGHRS and CDR2 YFSETQ. The CDR3 has 13 residues. V gave up 0 bases and J gave up 2 bases, with 3 bases separating them. DNA of the CDR3: TGCGCCAGCAGCTTGGGTACCTACAATGAGCAGTTCTTC. It specifies CASSLGTYNEQFF.